Below, 21 T cell receptor beta chains from the same sample are listed, as sequenced in a study of shared clonotypes between healthy human individuals. Libraries were prepared by immunoSEQ multiplex PCR; TCRdb keeps only in-frame clonotypes and omits some of them. The sample lists under 1,100,000 clones, about 75% occurring once. Source material: memory CD4+ T cells sorted from blood. As for subset: CD45RA-negative fraction. The receptors here all came from a man aged 18 to 30 in good health.

CDR3 DNA sequence: TGTGCCAGTAGTACCGGACAGTCCTACGAGCAGTACTTC. Translated, it gives CASSTGQSYEQYF. The chain joins TRBV19 to TRBJ2-7; a weak D match, TRBD1 (6 bases). The germline V gene has CDR1 LNHDA and CDR2 SQIVND (reference sequence). Trimming took off 4 bases at V and 1 base at J, with 8 bases between the two ends. CDR3 length: 13 residues.

The rearrangement links TRBV11-2 to TRBJ1-3; D call uncertain. CDR1 is SGHAT and CDR2 is FQNNGV in the germline V gene. The CDR3 length is 16 residues. The V gene lost 3 bases and the J gene lost 0 bases, with 12 bases spanning the gap. Here the CDR3 DNA reads TGTGCCAGCAGCTTTCGGTCTTATGCCTCTGGAAACACCATATATTTT. This sequence encodes CASSFRSYASGNTIYF. Drawing the rest from reference TRBV11-2 and TRBJ1-3, the complete variable domain is EAGVAQSPRYKIIEKRQSVAFWCNPISGHATLYWYQQILGQGPKLLIQFQNNGVVDDSQLPKDRFSAERLKGVDSTLKIQPAKLEDSAVYLCASSFRSYASGNTIYFGEGSWLTVV.

The CDR3, as DNA: TGCGCCAGCAGCCAATCGGGAGGGCAGATTGGACAGCCCCAGCATTTT. It encodes CASSQSGGQIGQPQHF. This chain uses TRBV4-1 with TRBJ1-5; D call uncertain. CDR1 and CDR2 from the germline V gene are MGHRA and YSYEKL. Trimming stripped 2 bases from V and 7 bases from J, with 18 bases between. The CDR3 is 16 amino acids.

The chain joins TRBV7-6 to TRBJ2-1; D is undetermined. This CDR3 region has 19 residues. V was pared by 4 bases and J by 0 bases, with 22 bases between. Germline CDR1 is SGHVS and CDR2 is FNYEAQ. The CDR3 is CASSSGRSSRFSSYNEQFF. Written as DNA, the CDR3 is TGTGCCAGCAGCTCCGGGCGGTCGAGCCGATTTAGCTCCTACAATGAGCAGTTCTTC.

This clone is a singleton in its sample. V is TRBV9 and J is TRBJ2-2; D is unclear. V was pared by 4 bases and J by 1 base, with 8 bases between. Germline CDR1 reads SGDLS; CDR2 reads YYNGEE. The CDR3 contains 14 residues. CDR3 nucleotide sequence: TGTGCCAGCAGCTCGATGGGGAACACCGGGGAGCTGTTTTTT. Its protein is CASSSMGNTGELFF.

The V and J genes are TRBV4-1 and TRBJ1-1, with D perhaps matching TRBD1 (5 bases). V was clipped by 4 bases and J by 0 bases, with 12 bases between them. The germline gives CDR1 MGHRA, CDR2 YSYEKL. There are 15 residues in the CDR3. CDR3: CASSPRAGLNTEAFF. The CDR3 DNA reads TGCGCCAGCAGCCCCCGCGCAGGGTTGAACACTGAAGCTTTCTTT.

This clone was seen repeatedly, ten times or more. The CDR3 DNA reads as TGCGCCACCAGGGAGGGGTCTAACACCGGGGAGCTGTTTTTT. Protein product: CATREGSNTGELFF. The chain employs TRBV5-1 and TRBJ2-2; 7 bases agree with TRBD2. The CDR3 covers 14 residues. Trimming took 9 bases from V and 2 from J; bases not matched to a gene: 7. CDR1 is SGHRS and CDR2 is YFSETQ in the germline V gene.

V is TRBV5-4 and J is TRBJ2-3; D not resolved. The CDR3 length is 15 residues. Trimming took 2 bases from V and 1 from J, leaving 11 bases between them. Germline-derived CDR1 and CDR2 are SGHNT and YYREEE (reference sequence). The CDR3 loop reads CASSFYQSGTDTQYF. CDR3 coding DNA: TGTGCCAGCAGCTTTTATCAGTCTGGCACAGATACGCAGTATTTT.

This clone showed up just a few times. The genes are TRBV2 and TRBJ1-1; D ambiguous. This CDR3 contains 13 residues. Trimming stripped 6 bases from V and 5 bases from J, with 13 bases between. Germline V gives CDR1 SNHLY, CDR2 FYNNEI. This chain's CDR3 is CASSRELRTEAFF. The CDR3 DNA reads TGTGCCAGCAGCCGGGAGTTACGGACTGAAGCTTTCTTT.

V usage is TRBV5-1 and J usage is TRBJ1-4, with a possible D match to TRBD1 (5 bases). The ends were cut back, 8 bases at V and 0 bases at J, with 14 bases in the middle. The CDR3 loop spans 15 amino acids. Germline-derived CDR1 and CDR2 are SGHRS and YFSETQ. The chain's CDR3 is CASGLTGATNEKLFF. The CDR3 nucleotides read TGCGCCAGTGGGTTAACAGGTGCAACTAATGAAAAACTGTTTTTT. Using reference TRBV5-1 and TRBJ1-4 for the parts outside the CDR3, the full variable domain is KAGVTQTPRYLIKTRGQQVTLSCSPISGHRSVSWYQQTPGQGLQFLFEYFSETQRNKGNFPGRFSGRQFSNSRSEMNVSTLELGDSALYLCASGLTGATNEKLFFGSGTQLSVL.

The CDR3 sequence is CASSLAGGPSYEQYF. The CDR3 DNA reads TGTGCCAGCAGCTTAGCGGGAGGGCCCTCCTACGAGCAGTACTTC. The chain combines TRBV11-2 with TRBJ2-7; 8 bases are shared with TRBD2. Germline loops: CDR1 SGHAT, CDR2 FQNNGV. Trimming removed 1 base from V and 0 bases from J; junction bases left unmatched: 2. The CDR3 runs 15 residues.

The rearrangement uses TRBV11-3 and TRBJ2-3, with TRBD1 identical over 7 bases. The CDR3 has 15 residues. In germline, CDR1 is SGHNT, CDR2 YENEEA. Trimming removed 5 bases from V and 4 bases from J; junction bases left unmatched: 9. The CDR3 here is CASSVGQRSADTQYF. CDR3 sequence (DNA): TGTGCCAGCAGCGTGGGACAGCGGAGCGCAGATACGCAGTATTTT.

The gene calls are TRBV10-3 and TRBJ2-6, with a weak D call TRBD1 (5 bases). CDR1 is ENHRY, CDR2 SYGVKD, per germline. The V gene lost 2 bases and the J gene lost 2 bases, with 10 bases spanning the gap. This CDR3 comprises 16 residues. DNA of the CDR3: TGTGCCATCAGTGAGACAGGCCCAGCTGGGGCCAACGTCCTGACTTTC. It translates to CAISETGPAGANVLTF.

The rearrangement uses TRBV5-1 and TRBJ2-3, with D perhaps matching TRBD1 (6 bases). Trimming removed 4 bases from V and 1 base from J, with 16 bases in between. Germline V CDR1 and CDR2: SGHRS, YFSETQ. The CDR3 has 16 residues. The CDR3 is CASSPGTTLGTDTQYF. Here the CDR3 DNA reads TGCGCCAGCAGCCCGGGGACAACCCTTGGCACAGATACGCAGTATTTT.

The chain uses TRBV7-9 and TRBJ1-4, with 9 bases aligning to TRBD1. Unmatched junction bases numbered 13, after V lost 4 bases and J lost 7 bases. Germline V CDR1 and CDR2: SEHNR, FQNEAQ (reference sequence). This CDR3 comprises 17 residues. The CDR3 spells CASSSGTGRDAGEKLFF. CDR3 in DNA: TGTGCCAGCAGCTCCGGGACAGGGCGGGATGCGGGTGAAAAACTGTTTTTT.

The chain recombines TRBV19 with TRBJ2-3; maybe TRBD2 (5 bases). The V gene's germline CDR1 is LNHDA and CDR2 SQIVND (reference sequence). The V gene lost 4 bases and the J gene lost 2 bases, with 10 bases spanning the gap. CDR3 length: 14 residues. The CDR3 region is CASSRTRTTDTQYF. The CDR3 DNA reads TGTGCCAGTAGTAGAACTAGGACCACAGATACGCAGTATTTT.

This clone occurred a few times. The gene calls are TRBV6-5 and TRBJ1-1; D unclear. V was trimmed by 0 bases and J by 7 bases, leaving 9 bases between them. Germline lookup yields CDR1 MNHEY and CDR2 SVGAGI. The length of the CDR3 is 13 residues. The CDR3 protein is CASSYSLDGEAFF. In DNA, the CDR3 is TGTGCCAGCAGTTACTCGCTTGACGGTGAAGCTTTCTTT.

The sample holds many counts of this clone. The same CDR3 can be traced to other DNA sequences in this sample. The chain recombines TRBV7-3 with TRBJ2-7; a weak D match, TRBD1 (7 bases). In germline, CDR1 is SGHTA, CDR2 FQGTGA. The CDR3 is 15 amino acids. Trimming stripped 4 bases from V and 3 bases from J, with 16 bases between. DNA of the CDR3: TGTGCCAGCAGCTCCTCAGGGGGGCCACTCTACGAGCAGTACTTC. Translation gives CASSSSGGPLYEQYF.

This clone was seen repeatedly, ten times or more. The rearrangement uses TRBV11-2 and TRBJ2-5; possibly TRBD2 for D (6 bases). Trimming took 1 base from V and 5 from J, leaving 17 bases between them. Germline V gene lookup returns CDR1 SGHAT and CDR2 FQNNGV. The CDR3 has 16 residues. The CDR3 spells CASSLVVVGGRETQYF. CDR3 bases: TGTGCCAGCAGCTTAGTGGTAGTCGGGGGTAGGGAGACCCAGTACTTC.

The chain couples TRBV18 to TRBJ2-1; possibly TRBD2 for D (6 bases). Germline V gene sequence: CDR1 KGHSH, CDR2 LQKENI. Trimming cost V 4 bases and J 5 bases, with 18 bases left between them. The CDR3 is 16 amino acids. CDR3: CASSLSLAGRHNEQFF. DNA for the CDR3: TGTGCCAGCTCACTGTCTTTGGCGGGGCGACACAATGAGCAGTTCTTC.

The rearrangement links TRBV7-2 to TRBJ1-1, with D tentatively TRBD1 (5 bases). The CDR3 is 14 amino acids. Trimming stripped 1 base from V and 6 bases from J, with 12 bases between. CDR1 and CDR2 (germline): SGHTA, FQGNSA. This CDR3 reads CASSLGSGFSEAFF. DNA for the CDR3: TGTGCCAGCAGCTTAGGATCAGGGTTCTCTGAAGCTTTCTTT.